This TCR beta chain was recorded in a study of CD8+CD57+ T cells in acquired aplastic anemia. The CDR3 length is 15 residues. V lost 5 bases to trimming and J lost 4 bases; unmatched junction nucleotides: 12. Per germline, CDR1 GTSNPN and CDR2 SVGIG (reference sequence). Genomic DNA constituted the template upon which TCR beta VDJ and CDR3 profiling was performed. TCRdb passed the reads through MiXCR, listing each CDR3 protein once. The sample includes 400,000 to 450,000 distinct CDR3 sequences, just under 70% of them seen just once. The sample holds many counts of this clonotype. The clonotype originates from a human donor in good health, serving as a control. The genes are TRBV30 and TRBJ1-2; 8 bases are shared with TRBD1. Source material: sorted CD4+, CD8+, or CD8+CD57+ T cells (not recorded which) from PBMCs. The CDR3 DNA reads as TGTGCCTGGGGGCCACAGGGGGTAGGCGTCTATGGCTACACCTTC. Translated: CAWGPQGVGVYGYTF. The entire variable domain, with the rest obtained from reference TRBV30 and TRBJ1-2, is as follows: SQTIHQWPATLVQPVGSPLSLECTVEGTSNPNLYWYRQAAGRGLQLLFYSVGIGQISSEVPQNLSASRPQDRQFILSSKKLLLSDSGFYLCAWGPQGVGVYGYTFGSGTRLTVV.